This TCR beta chain was documented in a study of blood T cell repertoires in COVID-19. Study context: From the United States, Italy and Spain came samples of acute and convalescent COVID-19. PBMCs, B-cell-depleted T cells, or T cells provided the cDNA or gDNA that made up the material.

Looked up from germline, CDR1 is SGHTA and CDR2 is FQGNSA. The CDR3 covers 12 residues. Trimming took 5 bases from V and 6 from J, leaving 9 bases between them. Authors' analysis steps: By means of reference gene primer amplification, nucleated cell counts were estimated. Using immunoSEQ multiplex PCR, the repertoire was profiled, and TCRdb retains in-frame clones only, with some absent. V and J calls and clone size follow that table, whereas D and trimming were derived from the DNA. This table holds a few hundred thousand clones, about 83% found once. This clonotype was obtained from a man in his fifties with active or convalescent COVID-19. The sequenced material came from peripheral blood. The V gene is TRBV7-2, the J gene TRBJ2-3; a weak D match, TRBD2 (5 bases). CDR3 region: CASSPWRDTQYF. DNA for the CDR3: TGTGCCAGCAGCCCCTGGAGGGATACGCAGTATTTT.